Below are 14 T cell receptor beta chains sequenced from a single sample in a study of cytomegalovirus exposure and HLA in healthy donors. Clones were read by immunoSEQ multiplex PCR, and TCRdb kept only the in-frame ones, dropping some. The data hold 95,000 to 150,000 clones, with around 87% observed a single time. Source material: PBMCs. The receptors stem from a woman under 30 in good health and CMV-seropositive.

In this sample, this clone turned up once. The J gene is TRBJ2-3, the V gene TRBV29-1, with 9 positions matching TRBD2. V lost 8 bases to trimming and J lost 2 bases; unmatched junction nucleotides: 23. CDR3 length: 19 amino acids. Germline loops: CDR1 SQVTM, CDR2 ANQGSEA. The CDR3 bases are TGCAGCACCGAGGGGGAGATAGCGGGGGAACATTTCAACACAGATACGCAGTATTTT. Its protein is CSTEGEIAGEHFNTDTQYF.

V is TRBV10-3 and J is TRBJ2-1, with 7 nucleotides matching TRBD2. The CDR3 is 16 amino acids. Losses at the gene ends were 3 bases for V and 5 bases for J; bases not matched to a gene: 10. CDR1 and CDR2 from the germline V gene are ENHRY and SYGVKD. The CDR3 sequence is CAISERWAGDHNEQFF. The CDR3 DNA sequence: TGTGCCATCAGTGAAAGGTGGGCGGGAGATCACAATGAGCAGTTCTTC.

The rearrangement uses TRBV5-1 and TRBJ2-5; tentative D call: TRBD1 (5 bases). The V end was cut by 4 bases, the J end by 1 base, with 17 bases between. CDR1 is SGHRS, CDR2 YFSETQ, per germline. The CDR3 totals 16 residues. CDR3 sequence: CASSPDLAGRQETQYF. DNA for the CDR3: TGCGCCAGCAGCCCGGACCTGGCAGGGCGCCAAGAGACCCAGTACTTC. Supplemented by reference TRBV5-1 and TRBJ2-5, the full variable domain reads KAGVTQTPRYLIKTRGQQVTLSCSPISGHRSVSWYQQTPGQGLQFLFEYFSETQRNKGNFPGRFSGRQFSNSRSEMNVSTLELGDSALYLCASSPDLAGRQETQYFGPGTRLLVL.

This chain links TRBV19 with TRBJ1-2; 8 positions agree with TRBD1. V lost 1 base and J lost 4; bases outside the gene matches: 5. Germline values: CDR1 LNHDA, CDR2 SQIVND (reference sequence). This CDR3 comprises 15 residues. The chain's CDR3 is CASSIGTGISYGYTF. The CDR3, as DNA: TGTGCCAGTAGTATAGGGACAGGGATTTCCTATGGCTACACCTTC.

The chain has TRBV12-5 and TRBJ1-1, with TRBD1 as a possible D gene (6 bases). The CDR3 runs to 14 residues. The germline V and J ends were trimmed by 1 base and 1 base, with 7 bases remaining between them. Germline CDR1 is LGHNT and CDR2 is FRNRAP. This chain's CDR3 is CASGLAGENTEAFF. For the CDR3, the DNA is TGTGCTAGTGGTTTGGCAGGGGAGAACACTGAAGCTTTCTTT.

This chain links TRBV5-8 with TRBJ1-5; unclear D gene. In germline, CDR1 is SGHTS, CDR2 YDEGEE. V was pared by 5 bases and J by 3 bases, with 18 bases between. This CDR3 region has 16 residues. In nucleotides, the CDR3 is TGTGCCAGCAGTATAGGGAGCGGCGTTGACAATCAGCCCCAGCATTTT. It specifies CASSIGSGVDNQPQHF.

The rearrangement uses TRBV6-6 and TRBJ2-1; tentatively, D is TRBD1 (6 bases). Germline V gene data show CDR1 as MNHNY and CDR2 as SVGAGI (reference sequence). V was cut by 0 bases and J by 6 bases, with 15 bases left in between. This CDR3 spans 16 amino acids. The chain's CDR3 is CASSYSSGTRPNEQFF. In DNA, the CDR3 is TGTGCCAGCAGTTACTCGAGTGGGACAAGGCCCAATGAGCAGTTCTTC.

V is TRBV27 and J is TRBJ1-1; a possible D gene is TRBD1 (5 bases). The CDR3 totals 15 residues. The germline V gene has CDR1 MNHEY and CDR2 SMNVEV (reference sequence). V lost 6 bases and J lost 0, with 14 bases in between. The CDR3 nucleotides are TGTGCCAGCAGGCAGGGAAGACTCATGAACACTGAAGCTTTCTTT. Protein: CASRQGRLMNTEAFF.

V is TRBV2 and J is TRBJ1-4; 7 positions agree with TRBD1. The CDR3 sequence is 15 residues long. Germline trimming cut 4 bases from V and 10 bases from J; bases unmatched to any gene: 12. CDR1 is SNHLY, CDR2 FYNNEI, per germline. CDR3: CASSVGSNSGGKLFF. In DNA form, the CDR3 reads TGTGCCAGCAGTGTAGGGTCGAACTCAGGGGGAAAACTGTTTTTT.

The chain carries TRBV6-1 and TRBJ1-3; no clear D gene. Between the trimmed V and J ends, which lost 11 bases and 4 bases, there was a span of 9 bases. The CDR3 contains 11 residues. CDR1 is MNHNS, CDR2 SASEGT, per germline. CDR3 in DNA: TGTGCCTCCAGGATAGGAAACACCATATATTTT. Its protein is CASRIGNTIYF.

The CDR3 loop is CASSSGQGTTANTGELFF. The CDR3 DNA sequence: TGTGCCAGCAGCTCCGGACAGGGGACTACGGCGAACACCGGGGAGCTGTTTTTT. The rearrangement joins TRBV7-9 to TRBJ2-2, with 9 bases lining up with TRBD1. This CDR3 has 18 amino acids. Trimming removed 4 bases from V and 0 bases from J; junction bases left unmatched: 9. The germline CDR1 and CDR2 sequences are SEHNR and FQNEAQ (reference sequence).

This chain connects TRBV6-5 to TRBJ1-1, with D unresolved. Germline CDR1 is MNHEY and CDR2 is SVGAGI. The CDR3 sequence is 13 residues long. V was shortened by 9 bases and J by 0 bases, with 11 bases between the two germline ends. DNA for the CDR3: TGTGCCAGTGCGGTTACGATGAACACTGAAGCTTTCTTT. It translates to CASAVTMNTEAFF.

The chain has TRBV6-1 and TRBJ2-1, with 7 bases fitting TRBD1. CDR1 and CDR2 from the germline V gene are MNHNS and SASEGT. This CDR3 has 14 residues. The J segment lost 9 bases and the V segment lost 4 bases, leaving 9 bases of the junction unmatched. The CDR3 protein is CASSGQLTGSEQFF. CDR3 sequence (DNA): TGTGCCAGCAGTGGGCAATTGACAGGGTCTGAGCAGTTCTTC.

The genes are TRBV25-1 and TRBJ1-2, with D possibly being TRBD1 (6 bases). CDR1 MGHDK and CDR2 SYGVNS come from the germline V gene. The CDR3 loop spans 14 amino acids. V lost 8 bases to trimming and J lost 3 bases, with 16 bases between them. The CDR3 spells CASHGRGKYYGYTF. CDR3 coding DNA: TGTGCCAGCCACGGCAGGGGCAAATACTATGGCTACACCTTC.